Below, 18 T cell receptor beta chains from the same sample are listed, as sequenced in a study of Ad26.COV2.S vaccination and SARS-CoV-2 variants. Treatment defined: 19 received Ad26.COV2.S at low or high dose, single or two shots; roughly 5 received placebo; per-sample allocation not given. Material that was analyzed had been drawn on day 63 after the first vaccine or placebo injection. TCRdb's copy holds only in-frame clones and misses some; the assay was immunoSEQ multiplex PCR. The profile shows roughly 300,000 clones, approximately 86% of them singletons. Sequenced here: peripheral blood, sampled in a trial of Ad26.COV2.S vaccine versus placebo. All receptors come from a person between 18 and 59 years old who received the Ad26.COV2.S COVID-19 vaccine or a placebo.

In DNA form, the CDR3 reads TGTGCCAGCAGCCAAGGAGTAAAGGGGCCCATGAACACTGAAGCTTTCTTT. It yields the protein CASSQGVKGPMNTEAFF. V and J are TRBV3-1 (or the pseudogene TRBV3-2) and TRBJ1-1; D perhaps matches TRBD1 (5 bases). Trimming shortened V by 1 base and J by 0 bases, and 15 bases separated the two germline ends. Germline lookup yields CDR1 LGHDT and CDR2 YNNKEL (reference sequence). This CDR3 is built from 17 residues.

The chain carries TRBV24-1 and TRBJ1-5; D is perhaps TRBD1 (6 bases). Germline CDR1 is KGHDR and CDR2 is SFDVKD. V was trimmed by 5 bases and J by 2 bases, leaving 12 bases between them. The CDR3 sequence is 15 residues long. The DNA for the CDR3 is TGTGCCACCAGTGCGTCGGGGGCGGGCAATCAGCCCCAGCATTTT. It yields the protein CATSASGAGNQPQHF.

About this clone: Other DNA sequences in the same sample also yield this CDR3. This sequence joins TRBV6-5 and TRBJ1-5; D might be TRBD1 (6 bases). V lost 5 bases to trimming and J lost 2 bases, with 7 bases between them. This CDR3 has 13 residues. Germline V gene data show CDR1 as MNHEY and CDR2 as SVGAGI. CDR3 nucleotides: TGTGCCAGCAGTCCAGGGGGCAATCAGCCCCAGCATTTT. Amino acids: CASSPGGNQPQHF.

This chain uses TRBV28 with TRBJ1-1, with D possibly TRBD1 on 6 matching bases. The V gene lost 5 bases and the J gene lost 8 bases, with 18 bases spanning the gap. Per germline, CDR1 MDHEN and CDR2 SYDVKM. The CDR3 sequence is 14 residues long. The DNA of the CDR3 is TGTGCCAGCAGTACTCCATCGCTGACAGGAGAAGCTTTCTTT. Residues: CASSTPSLTGEAFF.

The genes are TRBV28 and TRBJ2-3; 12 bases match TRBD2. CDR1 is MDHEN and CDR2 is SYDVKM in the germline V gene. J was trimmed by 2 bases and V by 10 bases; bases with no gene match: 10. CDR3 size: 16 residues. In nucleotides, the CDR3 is TGTGCCACGGGACTAGCGGGCAAGGCGAACACAGATACGCAGTATTTT. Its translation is CATGLAGKANTDTQYF.

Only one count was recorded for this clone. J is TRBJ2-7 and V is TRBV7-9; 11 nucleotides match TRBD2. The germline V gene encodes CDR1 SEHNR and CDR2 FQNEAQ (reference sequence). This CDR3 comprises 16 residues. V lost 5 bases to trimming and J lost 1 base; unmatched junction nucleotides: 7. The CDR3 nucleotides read TGTGCCAGCAGCAAACCACTAGCGGGGGTTTCCTACGAGCAGTACTTC. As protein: CASSKPLAGVSYEQYF.

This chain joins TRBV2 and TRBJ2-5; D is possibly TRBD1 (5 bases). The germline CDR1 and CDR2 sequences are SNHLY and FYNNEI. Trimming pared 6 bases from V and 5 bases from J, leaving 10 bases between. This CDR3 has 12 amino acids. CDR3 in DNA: TGTGCCAGCAGGGCAGGGCTGGAGACCCAGTACTTC. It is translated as CASRAGLETQYF.

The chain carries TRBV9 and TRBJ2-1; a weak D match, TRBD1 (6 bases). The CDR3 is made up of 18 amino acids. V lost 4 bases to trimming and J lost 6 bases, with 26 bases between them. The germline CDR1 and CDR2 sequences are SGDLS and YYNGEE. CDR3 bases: TGTGCCAGCAGCAGTAGGGGGAGCCCCGGTGTCCACGGCAATGAGCAGTTCTTC. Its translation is CASSSRGSPGVHGNEQFF. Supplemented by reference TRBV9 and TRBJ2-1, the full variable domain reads DSGVTQTPKHLITATGQRVTLRCSPRSGDLSVYWYQQSLDQGLQFLIQYYNGEERAKGNILERFSAQQFPDLHSELNLSSLELGDSALYFCASSSRGSPGVHGNEQFFGPGTRLTVL.

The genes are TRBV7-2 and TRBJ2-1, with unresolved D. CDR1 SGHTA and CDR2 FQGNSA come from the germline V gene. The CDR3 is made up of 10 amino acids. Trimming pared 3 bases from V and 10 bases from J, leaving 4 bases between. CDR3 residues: CASSLEEQFF. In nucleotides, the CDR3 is TGTGCCAGCAGCTTGGAAGAGCAGTTCTTC.

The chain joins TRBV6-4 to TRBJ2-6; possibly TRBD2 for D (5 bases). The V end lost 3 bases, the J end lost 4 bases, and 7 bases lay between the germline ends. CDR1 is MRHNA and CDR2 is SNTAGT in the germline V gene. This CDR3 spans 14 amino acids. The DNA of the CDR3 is TGTGCCAGCAGTGAATCGGGGGGGGCCAACGTCCTGACTTTC. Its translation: CASSESGGANVLTF.

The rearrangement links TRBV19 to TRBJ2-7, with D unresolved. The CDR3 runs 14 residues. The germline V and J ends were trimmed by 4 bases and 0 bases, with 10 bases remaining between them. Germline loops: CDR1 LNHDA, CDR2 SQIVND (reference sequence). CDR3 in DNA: TGTGCCAGTAGTAACGCATTAAGCTCCTACGAGCAGTACTTC. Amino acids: CASSNALSSYEQYF.

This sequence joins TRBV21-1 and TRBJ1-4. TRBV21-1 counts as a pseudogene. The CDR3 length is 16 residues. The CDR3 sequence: CASSPSGGPTNEKLFF. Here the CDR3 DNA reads TGTGCCAGCAGCCCCTCGGGGGGCCCAACTAATGAAAAACTGTTTTTT.

The DNA for the CDR3 is TGTGCCAGCAGCTTATCGACGGGGCGCAGTGAAAAACTGTTTTTT. It encodes CASSLSTGRSEKLFF. This rearrangement joins TRBV7-9 to TRBJ1-4; a possible D gene is TRBD1 (5 bases). CDR3 length: 15 residues. Germline CDR1 SEHNR, CDR2 FQNEAQ (reference sequence). V lost 2 bases and J 7 bases, leaving 14 bases between the germline ends. Drawing the rest from reference TRBV7-9 and TRBJ1-4, the complete variable domain is DTGVSQNPRHKITKRGQNVTFRCDPISEHNRLYWYRQTLGQGPEFLTYFQNEAQLEKSRLLSDRFSAERPKGSFSTLEIQRTEQGDSAMYLCASSLSTGRSEKLFFGSGTQLSVL.

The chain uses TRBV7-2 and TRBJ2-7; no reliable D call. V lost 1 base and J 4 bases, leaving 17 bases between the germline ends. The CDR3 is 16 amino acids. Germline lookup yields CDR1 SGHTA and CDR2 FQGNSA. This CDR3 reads CASSLVADPSSYEQYF. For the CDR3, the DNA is TGTGCCAGCAGCTTAGTTGCGGACCCCTCGAGTTACGAGCAGTACTTC.

The CDR3 is CASSGLSGRLTGANVLTF. As DNA, the CDR3 is TGTGCCAGTAGTGGGCTATCCGGGAGGTTAACTGGGGCCAACGTCCTGACTTTC. This rearrangement joins TRBV19 to TRBJ2-6; TRBD2 aligns across 7 bases. Germline values: CDR1 LNHDA, CDR2 SQIVND (reference sequence). The CDR3 loop spans 18 amino acids. V dropped 5 bases and J dropped 2; count of bases not matched to a gene: 12.

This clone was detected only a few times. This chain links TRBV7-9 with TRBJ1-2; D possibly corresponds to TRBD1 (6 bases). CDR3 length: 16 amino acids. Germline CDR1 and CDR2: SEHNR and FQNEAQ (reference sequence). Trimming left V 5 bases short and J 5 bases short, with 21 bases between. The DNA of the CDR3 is TGTGCCAGCAGCCTAACCCCGGGGGGCGCGACTTATGGCTACACCTTC. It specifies CASSLTPGGATYGYTF.

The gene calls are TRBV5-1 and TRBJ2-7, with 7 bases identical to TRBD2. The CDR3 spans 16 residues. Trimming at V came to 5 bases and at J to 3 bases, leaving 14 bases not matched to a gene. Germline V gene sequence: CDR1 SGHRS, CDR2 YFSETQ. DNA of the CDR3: TGCGCCAGCAGACCGGGACTAACAAGACTTAACTACGAGCAGTACTTC. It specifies CASRPGLTRLNYEQYF.

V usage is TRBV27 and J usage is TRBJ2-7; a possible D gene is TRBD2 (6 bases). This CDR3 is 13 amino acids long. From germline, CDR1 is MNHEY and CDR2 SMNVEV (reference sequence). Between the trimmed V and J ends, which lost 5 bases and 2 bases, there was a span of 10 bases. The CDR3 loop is CASSPRGTYEQYF. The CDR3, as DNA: TGTGCCAGCAGTCCCCGGGGGACCTACGAGCAGTACTTC.